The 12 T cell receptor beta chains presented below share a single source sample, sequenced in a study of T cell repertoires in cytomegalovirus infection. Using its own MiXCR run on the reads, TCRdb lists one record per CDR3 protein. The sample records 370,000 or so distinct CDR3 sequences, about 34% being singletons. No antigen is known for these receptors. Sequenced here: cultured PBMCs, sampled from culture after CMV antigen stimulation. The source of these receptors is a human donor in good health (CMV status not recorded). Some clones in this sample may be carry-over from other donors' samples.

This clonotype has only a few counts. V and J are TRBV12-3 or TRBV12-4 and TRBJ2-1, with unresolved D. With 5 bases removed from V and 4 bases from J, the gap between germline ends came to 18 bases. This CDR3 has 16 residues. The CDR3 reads CASSRKWVLLYNEQFF. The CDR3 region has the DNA TGTGCCAGCAGTCGGAAATGGGTGCTATTGTACAATGAGCAGTTCTTC.

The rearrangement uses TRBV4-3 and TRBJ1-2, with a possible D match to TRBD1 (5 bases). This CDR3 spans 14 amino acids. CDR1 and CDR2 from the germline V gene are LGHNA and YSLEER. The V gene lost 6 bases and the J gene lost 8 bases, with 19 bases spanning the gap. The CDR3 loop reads CASSPGAPAWGYTF. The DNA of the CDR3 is TGCGCCAGCAGTCCCGGGGCCCCGGCTTGGGGCTACACCTTC.

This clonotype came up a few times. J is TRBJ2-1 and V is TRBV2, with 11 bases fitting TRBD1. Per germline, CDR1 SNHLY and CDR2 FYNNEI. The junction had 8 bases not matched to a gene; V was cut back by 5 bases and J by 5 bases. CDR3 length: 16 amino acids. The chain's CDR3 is CASSPFGQGANNEQFF. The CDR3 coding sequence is TGTGCCAGCAGTCCCTTTGGACAGGGGGCGAACAATGAGCAGTTCTTC. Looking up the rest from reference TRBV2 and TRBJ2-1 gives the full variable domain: EPEVTQTPSHQVTQMGQEVILRCVPISNHLYFYWYRQILGQKVEFLVSFYNNEISEKSEIFDDQFSVERPDGSNFTLKIRSTKLEDSAMYFCASSPFGQGANNEQFFGPGTRLTVL.

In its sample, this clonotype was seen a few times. The CDR3 sequence: CASSFHGQGGNEQFF. The CDR3 bases are TGTGCCAGCAGCTTCCATGGGCAGGGGGGCAATGAGCAGTTCTTC. The chain uses TRBV7-9 and TRBJ2-1; TRBD1 is a possible D gene (7 bases). Germline loops: CDR1 SEHNR, CDR2 FQNEAQ (reference sequence). This CDR3 spans 15 amino acids. Trimming removed 3 bases from V and 6 bases from J, with 15 bases in between. Supplemented by reference TRBV7-9 and TRBJ2-1, the full variable domain reads DTGVSQNPRHKITKRGQNVTFRCDPISEHNRLYWYRQTLGQGPEFLTYFQNEAQLEKSRLLSDRFSAERPKGSFSTLEIQRTEQGDSAMYLCASSFHGQGGNEQFFGPGTRLTVL.

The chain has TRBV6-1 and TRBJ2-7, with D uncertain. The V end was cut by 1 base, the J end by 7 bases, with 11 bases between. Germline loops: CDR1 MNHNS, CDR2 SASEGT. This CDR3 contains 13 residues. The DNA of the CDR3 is TGTGCCAGCAGTGAAGTTGCCCCGGGTGAGCAGTACGTC. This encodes CASSEVAPGEQYV.

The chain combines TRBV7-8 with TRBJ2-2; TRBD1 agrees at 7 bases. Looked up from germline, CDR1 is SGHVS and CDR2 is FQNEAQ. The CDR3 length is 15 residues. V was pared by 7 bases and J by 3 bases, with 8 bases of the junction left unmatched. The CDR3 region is CASMFRDSYTGELFF. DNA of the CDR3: TGTGCCAGCATGTTCCGGGACAGTTACACCGGGGAGCTGTTTTTT.

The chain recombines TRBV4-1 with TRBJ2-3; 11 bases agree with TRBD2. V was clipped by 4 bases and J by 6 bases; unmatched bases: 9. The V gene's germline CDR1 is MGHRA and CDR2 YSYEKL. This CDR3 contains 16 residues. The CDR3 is CASSPPGLAVADTQYF. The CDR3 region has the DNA TGCGCCAGCAGCCCACCGGGACTAGCGGTTGCTGATACGCAGTATTTT.

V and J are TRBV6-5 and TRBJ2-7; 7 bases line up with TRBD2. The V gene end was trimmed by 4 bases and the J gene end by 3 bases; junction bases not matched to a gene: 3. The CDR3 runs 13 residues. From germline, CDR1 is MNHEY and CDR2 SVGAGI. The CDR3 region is CASSWGGDYEQYF. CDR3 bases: TGTGCCAGCAGTTGGGGGGGAGACTACGAGCAGTACTTC.

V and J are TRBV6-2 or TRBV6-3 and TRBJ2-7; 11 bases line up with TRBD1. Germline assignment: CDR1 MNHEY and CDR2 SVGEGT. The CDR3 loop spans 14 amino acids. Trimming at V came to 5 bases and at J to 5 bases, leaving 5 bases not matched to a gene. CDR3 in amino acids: CASSTRTGGDEQYV. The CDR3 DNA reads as TGTGCCAGCAGTACTCGGACAGGGGGCGACGAGCAGTACGTC.

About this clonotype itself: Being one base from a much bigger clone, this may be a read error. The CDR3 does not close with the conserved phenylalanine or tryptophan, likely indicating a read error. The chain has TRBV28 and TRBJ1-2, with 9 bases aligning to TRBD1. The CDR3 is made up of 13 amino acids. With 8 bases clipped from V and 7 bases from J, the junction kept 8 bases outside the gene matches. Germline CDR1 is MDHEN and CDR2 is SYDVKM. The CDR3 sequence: CASRGQGTGGYTL. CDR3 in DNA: TGTGCCAGCCGCGGACAGGGGACGGGTGGCTACACCTTG.

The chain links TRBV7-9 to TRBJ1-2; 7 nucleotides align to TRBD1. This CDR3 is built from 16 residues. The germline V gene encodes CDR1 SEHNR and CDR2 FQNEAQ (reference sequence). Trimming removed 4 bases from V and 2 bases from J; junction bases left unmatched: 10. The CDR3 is CASSSLTRDRNYGYTF. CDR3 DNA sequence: TGTGCCAGCAGCTCGCTCACCCGGGACAGAAACTATGGCTACACCTTC. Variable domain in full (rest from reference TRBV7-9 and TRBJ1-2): DTGVSQNPRHKITKRGQNVTFRCDPISEHNRLYWYRQTLGQGPEFLTYFQNEAQLEKSRLLSDRFSAERPKGSFSTLEIQRTEQGDSAMYLCASSSLTRDRNYGYTFGSGTRLTVV.

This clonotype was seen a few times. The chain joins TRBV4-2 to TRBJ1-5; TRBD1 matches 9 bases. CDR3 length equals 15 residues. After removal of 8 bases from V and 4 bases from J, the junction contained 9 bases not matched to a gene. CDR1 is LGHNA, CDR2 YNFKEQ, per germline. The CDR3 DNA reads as TGTGCCAGCTCCGAGAGGGACAGGGCGAATCAGCCCCAGCATTTT. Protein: CASSERDRANQPQHF.